The clone carrying this T cell receptor beta chain was counted at least ten times. Its target is unknown. Between the trimmed V and J ends, which lost 6 bases and 9 bases, there was a span of 12 bases. CDR1 and CDR2 (germline): DFQATT, SNEGSKA (reference sequence). CDR3 size: 11 residues. This entry is derived from a study of breast tumors, draining lymph nodes, adjacent tissues. Breast cancer patients provided tissue from their axillary draining lymph nodes. Overall study findings and caveats: Tumor and nontumor repertoires were significantly more similar in luminal-like than in basal-like breast cancer. Tumor TCR diversity was below lymph nodes but above nontumor tissue. Data only fit, rather than demonstrated, lymph node origin of most tumor T cells.

TCRdb redid the calling of the multiplex PCR reads with MiXCR, one entry per CDR3 protein. The sample lists approximately 230,000 distinct CDR3 sequences; around 35% were seen once. This TCR was sampled from a female donor with breast cancer. Some clones in this sample may be carry-over from other donors' samples. The sequenced material came from axillary lymph node tissue. V gene TRBV20-1 combines with J gene TRBJ2-1; D might be TRBD1 (7 bases). The CDR3 coding sequence is TGCAGTGCCAGTCAGGGGGGTGAGCAGTTCTTC. Its protein product is CSASQGGEQFF.